The 12 T cell receptor beta chains presented below share a single source sample, sequenced in a study of shared clonotypes between healthy human individuals. Produced via immunoSEQ multiplex PCR; TCRdb's table is partial and in-frame only. The repertoire has 2 million to 2.5 million clones, more than 85% of them found once; the top ten carry under 2%. The naive CD8 population came from CD45RO-negative cells selected for CCR7, without terminally differentiated effector memory CD45RA+ cells. Material for sequencing was naive CD8+ T cells from PBMCs. These receptors were obtained from a man younger than 30 in good health. Some clones in this sample may be carry-over from other donors' samples.

In this sample, this clone turned up a few times. Other DNA sequences of this sample code for an identical CDR3. The chain is built from TRBV10-3 and TRBJ2-2, with D uncertain. The V end lost 6 bases, the J end lost 6 bases, and 5 bases lay between the germline ends. The CDR3 spans 11 residues. CDR1 and CDR2 from the germline V gene are ENHRY and SYGVKD. The CDR3 loop is CAISVAGELFF. CDR3 DNA sequence: TGTGCCATCAGCGTGGCCGGGGAGCTGTTTTTT.

CDR3 amino acids: CASSEISEGTYEQYF. CDR3 nucleotide sequence: TGTGCCAGCAGTGAAATTTCTGAGGGGACCTACGAGCAGTACTTC. The V and J genes are TRBV6-1 and TRBJ2-7; perhaps D is TRBD1 or TRBD2 (5 bases each). Between the trimmed V and J ends, which lost 2 bases and 2 bases, there was a span of 13 bases. Germline V gives CDR1 MNHNS, CDR2 SASEGT. The CDR3 is 15 amino acids.

About this clone itself: The CDR3 does not end in the conserved phenylalanine or tryptophan, so this is likely a read error. The DNA is omitted, as the CDR3 cannot be located on it reliably, and the CDR3 follows TCRdb's listing. The rearrangement links TRBV9 to TRBJ2-7. CDR1 and CDR2 from the germline V gene are SGDLS and YYNGEE. The CDR3 is 15 amino acids in total, end residues counted. This CDR3 is CASRSGVWATLRAVL.

The chain carries TRBV7-9 and TRBJ2-1; possibly TRBD1 for D (6 bases). CDR3 length: 16 amino acids. The V and J ends lost 6 bases and 5 bases respectively, with 20 bases between them. The germline gives CDR1 SEHNR, CDR2 FQNEAQ (reference sequence). CDR3 protein: CASRQLRTEFNNEQFF. CDR3 nucleotides: TGTGCCAGCAGACAACTAAGGACAGAATTTAACAATGAGCAGTTCTTC. Together with reference TRBV7-9 and TRBJ2-1, the CDR3 gives the full variable domain: DTGVSQNPRHKITKRGQNVTFRCDPISEHNRLYWYRQTLGQGPEFLTYFQNEAQLEKSRLLSDRFSAERPKGSFSTLEIQRTEQGDSAMYLCASRQLRTEFNNEQFFGPGTRLTVL.

This clone was observed once. This CDR3 is also generated by other DNA sequences in the sample. This chain joins TRBV5-6 and TRBJ1-5; possibly TRBD1 for D (5 bases). The V end lost 4 bases, the J end lost 6 bases, and 8 bases lay between the germline ends. Germline-derived CDR1 and CDR2 are SGHDT and YYEEEE. This CDR3 is built from 12 residues. DNA of the CDR3: TGTGCCAGCAGCCAGGGCGGTCAGCCCCAGCATTTT. Protein: CASSQGGQPQHF.

J is TRBJ1-1 and V is TRBV7-3; 10 positions match TRBD1. CDR3 length equals 17 residues. Germline assignment: CDR1 SGHTA and CDR2 FQGTGA. Trimming cost V 4 bases and J 0 bases; bases outside gene matches: 8. Here the CDR3 DNA reads TGTGCCAGCAGCTCCCGGACAGGGGGTAACATGAACACTGAAGCTTTCTTT. This sequence encodes CASSSRTGGNMNTEAFF.

The chain uses TRBV5-1 and TRBJ2-7, with 10 positions matching TRBD2. The V segment lost 0 bases and the J segment 3 bases; nucleotides outside the gene matches: 6. The V gene's germline CDR1 is SGHRS and CDR2 YFSETQ. The CDR3 is made up of 16 amino acids. The CDR3 nucleotides are TGCGCCAGCAGCTTGGACCCTAGCGGGAGTCGCTACGAGCAGTACTTC. It is translated as CASSLDPSGSRYEQYF.

As DNA, the CDR3 is TGTGCCAGCAGCGCCGCGACGGGCGGGAGGGCCTATGAAAAACTGTTTTTT. Its translation: CASSAATGGRAYEKLFF. The chain employs TRBV9 and TRBJ1-4; D gene uncertain. Trimming shortened V by 3 bases and J by 6 bases, and 21 bases separated the two germline ends. The CDR3 sequence is 17 residues long. Germline V gene sequence: CDR1 SGDLS, CDR2 YYNGEE.

The V gene is TRBV19, the J gene TRBJ2-7; D gene uncertain. Trimming removed 6 bases at V and 4 bases at J, with 13 bases between. Germline V gene lookup returns CDR1 LNHDA and CDR2 SQIVND (reference sequence). This CDR3 contains 13 residues. CDR3 sequence: CASSEALAYEQYF. The CDR3 coding sequence is TGTGCCAGTAGCGAGGCATTGGCGTACGAGCAGTACTTC.

The chain carries TRBV7-2 and TRBJ2-1, with D hard to call. CDR1 and CDR2 (germline): SGHTA, FQGNSA. Trimming shortened V by 3 bases and J by 6 bases, and 6 bases separated the two germline ends. CDR3 size: 12 residues. CDR3 in DNA: TGTGCCAGCAGCTTCCCCGGCAATGAGCAGTTCTTC. Translated, it gives CASSFPGNEQFF.

The rearrangement links TRBV5-1 to TRBJ2-1, with 8 bases matching TRBD1. J gave up 7 bases and V 3 bases, and 9 bases lay outside the gene matches. The CDR3 has 15 amino acids. The V gene's germline CDR1 is SGHRS and CDR2 YFSETQ. The CDR3 DNA follows: TGCGCCAGCAGCTCCGGACAGGGTTATGAAAATGAGCAGTTCTTC. This translates into CASSSGQGYENEQFF. Variable domain in full (rest from reference TRBV5-1 and TRBJ2-1): KAGVTQTPRYLIKTRGQQVTLSCSPISGHRSVSWYQQTPGQGLQFLFEYFSETQRNKGNFPGRFSGRQFSNSRSEMNVSTLELGDSALYLCASSSGQGYENEQFFGPGTRLTVL.

Worth noting for this clone: Within the sample, other DNA sequences also encode this same CDR3. The chain combines TRBV7-9 with TRBJ2-5, with TRBD1 matching 10 bases. With 5 bases clipped from V and 2 bases from J, the junction kept 5 bases outside the gene matches. The CDR3 covers 15 residues. CDR1 SEHNR and CDR2 FQNEAQ come from the germline V gene (reference sequence). In nucleotides, the CDR3 is TGTGCCAGCAGCCCGAGGGACAGGGGTCAAGAGACCCAGTACTTC. It yields the protein CASSPRDRGQETQYF.